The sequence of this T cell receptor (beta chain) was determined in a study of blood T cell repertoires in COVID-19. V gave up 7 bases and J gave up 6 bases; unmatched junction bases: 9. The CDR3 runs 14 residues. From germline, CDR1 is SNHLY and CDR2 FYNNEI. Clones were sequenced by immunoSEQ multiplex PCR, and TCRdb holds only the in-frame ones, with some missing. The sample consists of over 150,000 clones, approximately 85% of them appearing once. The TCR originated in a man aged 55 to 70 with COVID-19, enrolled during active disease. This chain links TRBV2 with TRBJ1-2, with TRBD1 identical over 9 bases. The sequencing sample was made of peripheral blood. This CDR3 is CASIWNRGLDGYTF. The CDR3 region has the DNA TGTGCCAGCATATGGAACAGGGGGCTTGATGGCTACACCTTC.